The sequence of this TCR beta chain was determined in a study of T cell responses to AZD1222 COVID-19 vaccine. Points from the study as a whole: Increased Spike-specific TCR breadth and depth were observed after two AZD1222 doses. White British donors predominated, females outnumbered males, and clonal diversity was possibly underestimated. Sampling that yielded the repertoires occurred only after the peak T cell response.

Method: immunoSEQ multiplex PCR; TCRdb's copy keeps in-frame clones and lacks some. This sample yields about 84,000 clones, of which around 83% are seen a single time; around 5.4% belongs to the top ten. The study pooled second doses at about 4 or about 12 weeks. In its sample, this clone was seen once. Antigen: not known. The CDR3 extends over 15 amino acids. The germline gives CDR1 LGHDT, CDR2 YNNKEL (reference sequence). V was trimmed by 3 bases and J by 8 bases, leaving 17 bases between them. The V call is TRBV3-1 (or the pseudogene TRBV3-2), the J call TRBJ2-4; D could derive from TRBD1 or TRBD2 (6 bases each). The sequences come from peripheral blood, collected 28 days after the second AZD1222 dose. The source of this sequence is an adult who received the AZD1222 COVID-19 vaccine. Written as DNA, the CDR3 is TGTGCCAGCAGCCACCAGCCAGACAGGAGGGACATTCAGTACTTC. It translates to CASSHQPDRRDIQYF.